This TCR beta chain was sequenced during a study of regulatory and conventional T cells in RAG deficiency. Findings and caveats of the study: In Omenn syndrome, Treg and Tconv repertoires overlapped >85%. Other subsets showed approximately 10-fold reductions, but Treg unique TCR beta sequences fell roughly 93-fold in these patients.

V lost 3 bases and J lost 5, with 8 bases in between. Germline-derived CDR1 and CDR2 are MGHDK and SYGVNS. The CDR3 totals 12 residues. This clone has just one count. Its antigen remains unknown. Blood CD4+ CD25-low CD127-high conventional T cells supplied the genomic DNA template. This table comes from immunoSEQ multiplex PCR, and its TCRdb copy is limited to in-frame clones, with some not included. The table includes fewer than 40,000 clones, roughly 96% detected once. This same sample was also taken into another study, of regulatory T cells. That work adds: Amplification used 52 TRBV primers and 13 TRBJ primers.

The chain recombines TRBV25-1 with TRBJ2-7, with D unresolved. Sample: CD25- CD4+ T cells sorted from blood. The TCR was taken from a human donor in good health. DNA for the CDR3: TGTGCCAGCAGTGACCCCCCCAACGAGCAGTACTTC. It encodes CASSDPPNEQYF.